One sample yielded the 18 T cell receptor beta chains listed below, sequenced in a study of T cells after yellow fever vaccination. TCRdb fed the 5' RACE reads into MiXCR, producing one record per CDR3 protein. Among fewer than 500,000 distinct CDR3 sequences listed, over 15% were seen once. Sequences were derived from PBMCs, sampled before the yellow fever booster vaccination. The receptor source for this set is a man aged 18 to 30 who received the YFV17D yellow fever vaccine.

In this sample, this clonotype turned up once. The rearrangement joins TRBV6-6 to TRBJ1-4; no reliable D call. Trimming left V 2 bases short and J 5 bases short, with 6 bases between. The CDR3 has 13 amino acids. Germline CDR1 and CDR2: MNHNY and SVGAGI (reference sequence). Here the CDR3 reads CASSYQENEKLFF. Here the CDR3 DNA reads TGTGCCAGCAGTTACCAAGAGAATGAAAAACTGTTTTTT.

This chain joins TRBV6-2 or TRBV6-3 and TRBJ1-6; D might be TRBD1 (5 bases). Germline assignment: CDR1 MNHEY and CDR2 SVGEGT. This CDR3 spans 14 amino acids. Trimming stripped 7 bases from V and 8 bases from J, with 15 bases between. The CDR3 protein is CASTWGLGDSPLHF. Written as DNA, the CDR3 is TGTGCCAGCACTTGGGGACTGGGCGATTCACCCCTCCACTTT.

The CDR3 DNA sequence: TGTGCCACCAGACAGGATTCCTACAATGAGCAGTTCTTC. Protein: CATRQDSYNEQFF. The rearrangement links TRBV7-9 to TRBJ2-1; TRBD1 might be the D (6 bases). This CDR3 is built from 13 residues. The ends were cut back, 10 bases at V and 1 base at J, with 11 bases in the middle. In germline, CDR1 is SEHNR, CDR2 FQNEAQ (reference sequence).

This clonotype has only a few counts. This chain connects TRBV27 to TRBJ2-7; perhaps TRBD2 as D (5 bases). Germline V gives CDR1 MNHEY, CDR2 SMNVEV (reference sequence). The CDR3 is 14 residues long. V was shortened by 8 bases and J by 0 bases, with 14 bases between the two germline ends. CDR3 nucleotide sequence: TGTGCCAGCGCCTACGGGATTACCTCCTACGAGCAGTACTTC. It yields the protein CASAYGITSYEQYF.

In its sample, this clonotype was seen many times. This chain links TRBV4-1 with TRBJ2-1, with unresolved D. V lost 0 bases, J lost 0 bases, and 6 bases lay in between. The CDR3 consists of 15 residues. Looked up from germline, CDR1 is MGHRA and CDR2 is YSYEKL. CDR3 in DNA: TGCGCCAGCAGCCAAGACAGTAGCTCCTACAATGAGCAGTTCTTC. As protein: CASSQDSSSYNEQFF.

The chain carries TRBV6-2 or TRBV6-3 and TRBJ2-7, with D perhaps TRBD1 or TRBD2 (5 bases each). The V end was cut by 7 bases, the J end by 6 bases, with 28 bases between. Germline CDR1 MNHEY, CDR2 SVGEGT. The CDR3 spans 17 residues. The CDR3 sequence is CASIYPVSGRGVSEQYF. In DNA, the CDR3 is TGTGCCAGCATTTATCCTGTCTCCGGACGAGGGGTAAGCGAGCAGTACTTC.

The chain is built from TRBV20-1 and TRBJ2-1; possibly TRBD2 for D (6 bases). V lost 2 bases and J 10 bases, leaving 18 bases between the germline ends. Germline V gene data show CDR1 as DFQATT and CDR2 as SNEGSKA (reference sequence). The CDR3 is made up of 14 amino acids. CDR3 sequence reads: CSARKPASATEQFF. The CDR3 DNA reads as TGCAGTGCTAGAAAACCGGCTAGCGCGACGGAGCAGTTCTTC.

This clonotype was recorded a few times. The DNA of the CDR3 is TGTGCCAGCAGTAACAGCTACACAGATACGCAGTATTTT. Protein: CASSNSYTDTQYF. The chain has TRBV5-6 and TRBJ2-3; D ambiguous. Trimming left V 5 bases short and J 2 bases short, with 9 bases between. Germline V gives CDR1 SGHDT, CDR2 YYEEEE. CDR3 length: 13 amino acids.

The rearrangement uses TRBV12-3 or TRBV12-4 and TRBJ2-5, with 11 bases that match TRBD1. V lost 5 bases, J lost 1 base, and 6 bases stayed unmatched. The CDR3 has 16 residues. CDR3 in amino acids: CASSPGTGGSQETQYF. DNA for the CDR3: TGTGCCAGCAGTCCCGGGACAGGGGGAAGCCAAGAGACCCAGTACTTC.

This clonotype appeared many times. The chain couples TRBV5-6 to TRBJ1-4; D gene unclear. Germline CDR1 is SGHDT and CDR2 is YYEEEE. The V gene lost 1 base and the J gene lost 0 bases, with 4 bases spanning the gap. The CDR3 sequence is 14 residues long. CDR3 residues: CASSLRSTNEKLFF. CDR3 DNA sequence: TGTGCCAGCAGCTTGAGGTCAACTAATGAAAAACTGTTTTTT.

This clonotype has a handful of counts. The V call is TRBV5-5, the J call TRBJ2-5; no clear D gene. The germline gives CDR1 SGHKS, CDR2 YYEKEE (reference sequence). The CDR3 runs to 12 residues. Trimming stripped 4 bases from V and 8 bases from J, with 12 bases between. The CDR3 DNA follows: TGTGCCAGCAGCGATGACGGGTACACCCAGTACTTC. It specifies CASSDDGYTQYF.

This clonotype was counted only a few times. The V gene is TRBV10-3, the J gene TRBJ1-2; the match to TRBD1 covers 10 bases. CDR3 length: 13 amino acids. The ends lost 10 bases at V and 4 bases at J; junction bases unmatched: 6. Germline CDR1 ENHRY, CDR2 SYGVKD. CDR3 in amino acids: CASRDRGFYGYTF. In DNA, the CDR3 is TGTGCCAGCCGGGACAGGGGATTCTATGGCTACACCTTC.

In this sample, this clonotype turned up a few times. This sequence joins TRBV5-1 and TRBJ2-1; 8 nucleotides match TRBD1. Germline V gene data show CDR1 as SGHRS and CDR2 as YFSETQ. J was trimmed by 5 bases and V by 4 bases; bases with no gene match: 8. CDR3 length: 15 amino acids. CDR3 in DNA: TGCGCCAGCAGCCGACAGGGGCTCGGGGACAATGAGCAGTTCTTC. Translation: CASSRQGLGDNEQFF.

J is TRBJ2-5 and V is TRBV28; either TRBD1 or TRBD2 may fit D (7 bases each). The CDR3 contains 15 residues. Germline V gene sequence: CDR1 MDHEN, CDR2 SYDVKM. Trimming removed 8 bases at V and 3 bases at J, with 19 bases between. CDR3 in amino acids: CASGKRQGGKETQYF. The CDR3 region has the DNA TGTGCCAGCGGAAAAAGACAGGGAGGGAAAGAGACCCAGTACTTC.

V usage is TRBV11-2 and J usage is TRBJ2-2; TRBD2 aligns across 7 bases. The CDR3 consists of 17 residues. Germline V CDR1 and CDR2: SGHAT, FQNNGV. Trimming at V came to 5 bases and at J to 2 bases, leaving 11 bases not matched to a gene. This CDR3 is CASSPDPGGVNTGELFF. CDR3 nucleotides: TGTGCCAGCAGCCCCGACCCGGGGGGAGTAAACACCGGGGAGCTGTTTTTT.

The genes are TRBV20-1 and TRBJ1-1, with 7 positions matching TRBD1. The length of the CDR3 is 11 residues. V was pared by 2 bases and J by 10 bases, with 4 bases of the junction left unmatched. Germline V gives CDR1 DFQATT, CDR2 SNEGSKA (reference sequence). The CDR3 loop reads CSARWPGGAFF. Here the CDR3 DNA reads TGCAGTGCTAGATGGCCAGGGGGAGCTTTCTTT.

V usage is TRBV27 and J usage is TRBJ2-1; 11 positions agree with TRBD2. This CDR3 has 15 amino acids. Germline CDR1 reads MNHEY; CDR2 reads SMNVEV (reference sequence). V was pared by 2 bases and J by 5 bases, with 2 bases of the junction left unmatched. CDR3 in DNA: TGTGCCAGCAGTTTACTACTAGCGGGGGACAATGAGCAGTTCTTC. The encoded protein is CASSLLLAGDNEQFF.

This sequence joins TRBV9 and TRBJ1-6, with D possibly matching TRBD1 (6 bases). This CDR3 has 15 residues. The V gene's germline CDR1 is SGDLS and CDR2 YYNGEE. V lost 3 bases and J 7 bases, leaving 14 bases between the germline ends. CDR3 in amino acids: CASSETGGRNSPLHF. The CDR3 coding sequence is TGTGCCAGCAGCGAGACAGGCGGCCGGAATTCACCCCTCCACTTT.